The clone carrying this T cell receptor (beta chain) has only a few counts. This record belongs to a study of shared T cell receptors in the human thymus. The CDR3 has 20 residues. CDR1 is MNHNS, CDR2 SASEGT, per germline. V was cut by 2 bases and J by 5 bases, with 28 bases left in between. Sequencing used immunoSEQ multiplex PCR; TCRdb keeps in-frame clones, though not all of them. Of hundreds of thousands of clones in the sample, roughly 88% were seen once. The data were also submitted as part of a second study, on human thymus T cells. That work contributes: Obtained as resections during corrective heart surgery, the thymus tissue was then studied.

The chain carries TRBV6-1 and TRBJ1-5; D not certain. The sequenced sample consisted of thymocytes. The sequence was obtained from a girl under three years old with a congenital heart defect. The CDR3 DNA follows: TGTGCCAGCAGTGAAATTGGTCTTAGTCTGACCGGAGGGCTATATCAGCCCCAGCATTTT. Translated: CASSEIGLSLTGGLYQPQHF.